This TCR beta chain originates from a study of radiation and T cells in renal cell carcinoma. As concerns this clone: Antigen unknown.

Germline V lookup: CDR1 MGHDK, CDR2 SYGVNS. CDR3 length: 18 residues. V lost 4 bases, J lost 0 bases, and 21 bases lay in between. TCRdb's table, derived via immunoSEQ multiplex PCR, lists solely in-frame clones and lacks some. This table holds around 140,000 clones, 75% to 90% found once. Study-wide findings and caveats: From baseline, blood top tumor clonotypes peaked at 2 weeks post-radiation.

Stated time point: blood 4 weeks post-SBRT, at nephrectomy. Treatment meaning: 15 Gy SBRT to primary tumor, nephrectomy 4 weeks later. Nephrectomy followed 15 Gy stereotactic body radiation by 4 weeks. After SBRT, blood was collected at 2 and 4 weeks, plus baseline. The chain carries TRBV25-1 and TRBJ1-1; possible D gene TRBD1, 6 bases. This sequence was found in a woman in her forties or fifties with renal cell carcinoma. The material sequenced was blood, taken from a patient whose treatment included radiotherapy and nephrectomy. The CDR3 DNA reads TGTGCCAGCAGTGTACAGGGTTTAGGAGAGTCAATGAACACTGAAGCTTTCTTT. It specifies CASSVQGLGESMNTEAFF.